The clone carrying this T cell receptor beta chain appeared a single time. Its antigen is not identified. This sample is part of a study of OX40 agonist ivuxolimab in advanced cancers. Study-level information: Partial responses were achieved by three patients, one with hepatocellular carcinoma and two with cutaneous melanoma.

General observations from the study: CD8+ T cells averaged more expanded clones than CD4+. Certain nonresponders likewise exhibited a low normalized T-cell clonal expansion.

Here immunoSEQ multiplex PCR was the method, and the copy in TCRdb shows in-frame clones only, minus some. The sample lists roughly 25,000 clones, 88% occurring once. Germline CDR1 and CDR2: MNHEY and SVGAGI. There are 13 residues in the CDR3. The ends were cut back, 4 bases at V and 3 bases at J, with 9 bases in the middle. The chain links TRBV6-5 to TRBJ1-1, with D tentatively TRBD1 (5 bases). Sequenced here: CD4+ or CD8+ T cells sorted from blood, sampled in a trial of the OX40 agonist ivuxolimab. The TCR was taken from an adult with an advanced solid tumor such as melanoma, head and neck, liver or kidney cancer. The CDR3 nucleotides read TGTGCCAGCAGTTTTCTGGGGGACACTGAAGCTTTCTTT. This gives the protein CASSFLGDTEAFF.